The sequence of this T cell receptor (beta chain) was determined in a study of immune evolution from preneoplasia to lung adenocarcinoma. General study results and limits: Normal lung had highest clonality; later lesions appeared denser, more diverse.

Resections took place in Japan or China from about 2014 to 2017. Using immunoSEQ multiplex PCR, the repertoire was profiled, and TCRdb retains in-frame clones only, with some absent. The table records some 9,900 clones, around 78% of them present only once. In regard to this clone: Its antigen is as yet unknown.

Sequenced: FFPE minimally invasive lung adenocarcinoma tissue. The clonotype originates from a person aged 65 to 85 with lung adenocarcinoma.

The CDR3 loop is CASSPRSSGANVLTF. CDR3 bases: TGTGCCAGCAGCCCTAGAAGCTCTGGGGCCAACGTCCTGACTTTC. The genes are TRBV7-2 and TRBJ2-6; D uncertain. Per germline, CDR1 SGHTA and CDR2 FQGNSA. Deletions cut 5 bases from V and 0 bases from J, with 8 bases between. The CDR3 sequence is 15 residues long. Using reference TRBV7-2 and TRBJ2-6 for the parts outside the CDR3, the full variable domain is GAGVSQSPSNKVTEKGKDVELRCDPISGHTALYWYRQSLGQGLEFLIYFQGNSAPDKSGLPSDRFSAERTGGSVSTLTIQRTQQEDSAVYLCASSPRSSGANVLTFGAGSRLTVL.